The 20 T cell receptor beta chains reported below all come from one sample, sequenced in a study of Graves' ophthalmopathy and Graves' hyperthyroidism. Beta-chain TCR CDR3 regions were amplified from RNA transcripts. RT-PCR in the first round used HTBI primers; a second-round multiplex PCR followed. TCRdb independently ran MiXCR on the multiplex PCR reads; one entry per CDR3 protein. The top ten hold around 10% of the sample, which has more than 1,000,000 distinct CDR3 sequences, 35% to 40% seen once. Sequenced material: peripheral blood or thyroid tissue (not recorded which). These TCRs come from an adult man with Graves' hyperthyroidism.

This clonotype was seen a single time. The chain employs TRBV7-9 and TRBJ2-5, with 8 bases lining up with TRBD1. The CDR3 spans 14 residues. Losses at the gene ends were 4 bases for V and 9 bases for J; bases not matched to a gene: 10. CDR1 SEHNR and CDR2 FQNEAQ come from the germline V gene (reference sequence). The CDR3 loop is CASSSDRGDQPQYF. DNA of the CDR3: TGTGCCAGCAGCTCCGACAGGGGAGATCAGCCCCAGTACTTC.

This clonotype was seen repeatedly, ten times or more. The CDR3 sequence: CATSDLRGPQHF. CDR3 in DNA: TGTGCCACCAGTGATTTGAGGGGGCCCCAGCATTTT. The rearrangement uses TRBV24-1 and TRBJ1-5, with D maybe TRBD1 (5 bases). Germline CDR1 is KGHDR and CDR2 is SFDVKD. V lost 0 bases and J 9 bases, leaving 5 bases between the germline ends. The CDR3 extends over 12 amino acids.

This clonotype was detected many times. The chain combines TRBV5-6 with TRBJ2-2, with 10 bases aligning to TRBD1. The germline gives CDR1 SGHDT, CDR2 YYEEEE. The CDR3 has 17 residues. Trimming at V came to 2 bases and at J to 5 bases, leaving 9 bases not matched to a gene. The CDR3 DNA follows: TGTGCCAGCAGCTTCGGCGTGGGACAGGGGTCAACCGGGGAGCTGTTTTTT. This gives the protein CASSFGVGQGSTGELFF. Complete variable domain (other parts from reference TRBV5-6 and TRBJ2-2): DAGVTQSPTHLIKTRGQQVTLRCSPKSGHDTVSWYQQALGQGPQFIFQYYEEEERQRGNFPDRFSGHQFPNYSSELNVNALLLGDSALYLCASSFGVGQGSTGELFFGEGSRLTVL.

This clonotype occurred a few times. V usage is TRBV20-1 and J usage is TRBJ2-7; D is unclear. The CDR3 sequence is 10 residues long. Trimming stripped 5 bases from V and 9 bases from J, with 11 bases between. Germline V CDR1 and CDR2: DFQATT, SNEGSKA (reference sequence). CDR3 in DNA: TGCAGTGCTCCTCCCCTGGGGCAGTACTTC. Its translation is CSAPPLGQYF.

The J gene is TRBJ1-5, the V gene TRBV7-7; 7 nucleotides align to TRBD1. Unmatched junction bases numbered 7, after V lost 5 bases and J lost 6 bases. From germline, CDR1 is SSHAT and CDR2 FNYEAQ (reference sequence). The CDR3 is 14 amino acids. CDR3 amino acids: CASSPGQSVQPQHF. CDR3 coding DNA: TGTGCCAGCAGCCCGGGACAGAGCGTTCAGCCCCAGCATTTT.

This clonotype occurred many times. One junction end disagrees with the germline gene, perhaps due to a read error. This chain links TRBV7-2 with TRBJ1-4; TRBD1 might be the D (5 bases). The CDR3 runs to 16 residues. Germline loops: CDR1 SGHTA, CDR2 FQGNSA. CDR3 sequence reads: CASSLTYRMAEEKLFF. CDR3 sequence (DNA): TGCGCCAGCAGCTTAACCTACAGGATGGCAGAGGAAAAACTGTTTTTT.

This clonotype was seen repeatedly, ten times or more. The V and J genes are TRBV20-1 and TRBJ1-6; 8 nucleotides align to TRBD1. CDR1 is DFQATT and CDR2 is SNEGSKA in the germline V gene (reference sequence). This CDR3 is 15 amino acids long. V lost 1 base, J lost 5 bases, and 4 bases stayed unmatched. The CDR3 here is CSARVQGADNSPLHF. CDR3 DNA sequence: TGCAGTGCTAGAGTGCAGGGGGCTGATAATTCACCCCTCCACTTT.

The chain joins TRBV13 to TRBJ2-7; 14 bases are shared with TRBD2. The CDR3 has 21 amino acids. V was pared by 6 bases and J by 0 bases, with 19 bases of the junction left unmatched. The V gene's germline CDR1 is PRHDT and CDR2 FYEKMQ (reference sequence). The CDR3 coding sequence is TGTGCCAGCAGTTACTATCGGACTAGCGGGAGGTTCCACCCGACCTCCTACGAGCAGTACTTC. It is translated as CASSYYRTSGRFHPTSYEQYF.

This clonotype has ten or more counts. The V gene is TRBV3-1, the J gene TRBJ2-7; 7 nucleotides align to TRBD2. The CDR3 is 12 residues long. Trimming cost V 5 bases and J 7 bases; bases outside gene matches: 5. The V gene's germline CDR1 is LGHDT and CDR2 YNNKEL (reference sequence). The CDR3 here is CASSWGGREQYF. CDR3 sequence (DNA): TGTGCCAGCAGCTGGGGGGGACGAGAGCAGTACTTC.

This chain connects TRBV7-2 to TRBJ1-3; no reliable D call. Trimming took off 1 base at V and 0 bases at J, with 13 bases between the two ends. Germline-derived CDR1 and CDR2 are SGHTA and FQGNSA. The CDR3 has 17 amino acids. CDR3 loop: CASSLGLVPGSGNTIYF. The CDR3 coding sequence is TGTGCCAGCAGCTTAGGTTTAGTTCCGGGCTCTGGAAACACCATATATTTT. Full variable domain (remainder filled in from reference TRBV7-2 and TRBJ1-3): GAGVSQSPSNKVTEKGKDVELRCDPISGHTALYWYRQSLGQGLEFLIYFQGNSAPDKSGLPSDRFSAERTGGSVSTLTIQRTQQEDSAVYLCASSLGLVPGSGNTIYFGEGSWLTVV.

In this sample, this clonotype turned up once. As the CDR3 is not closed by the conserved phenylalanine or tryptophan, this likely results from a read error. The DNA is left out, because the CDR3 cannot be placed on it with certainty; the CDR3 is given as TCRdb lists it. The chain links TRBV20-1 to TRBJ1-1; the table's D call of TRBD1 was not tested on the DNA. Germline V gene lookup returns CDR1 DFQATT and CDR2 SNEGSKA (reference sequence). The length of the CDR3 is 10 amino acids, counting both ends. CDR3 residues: CSARGGRVVY.

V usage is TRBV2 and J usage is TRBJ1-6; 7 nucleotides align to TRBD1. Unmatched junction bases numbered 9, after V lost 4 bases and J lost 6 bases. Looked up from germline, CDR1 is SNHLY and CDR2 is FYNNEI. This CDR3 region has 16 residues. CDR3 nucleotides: TGTGCCAGCAGTGTCGTCGGTCGGGACAGTAATTCACCCCTCCACTTT. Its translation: CASSVVGRDSNSPLHF.

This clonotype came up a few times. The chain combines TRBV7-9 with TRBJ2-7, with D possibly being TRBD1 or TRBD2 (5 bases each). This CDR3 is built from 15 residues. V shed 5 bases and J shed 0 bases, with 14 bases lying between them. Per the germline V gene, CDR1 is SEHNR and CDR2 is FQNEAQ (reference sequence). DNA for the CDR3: TGTGCCAGCAGCCCCCCGGGACGGCCCTCCTACGAGCAGTACTTC. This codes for CASSPPGRPSYEQYF.

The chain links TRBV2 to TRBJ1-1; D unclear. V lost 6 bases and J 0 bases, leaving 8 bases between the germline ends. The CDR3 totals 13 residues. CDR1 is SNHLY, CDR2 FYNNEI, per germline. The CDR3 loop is CASRPGVNTEAFF. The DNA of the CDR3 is TGTGCCAGCAGGCCCGGGGTGAACACTGAAGCTTTCTTT.

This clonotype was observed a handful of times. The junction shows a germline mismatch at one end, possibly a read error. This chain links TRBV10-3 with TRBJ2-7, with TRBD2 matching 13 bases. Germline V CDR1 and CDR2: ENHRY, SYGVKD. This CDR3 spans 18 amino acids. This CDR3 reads CASSETTGLAGRGNEQYF. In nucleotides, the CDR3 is TGTGCCAGCAGTGAGACAACGGGACTAGCGGGGAGAGGGAACGAGCAGTACTTC.

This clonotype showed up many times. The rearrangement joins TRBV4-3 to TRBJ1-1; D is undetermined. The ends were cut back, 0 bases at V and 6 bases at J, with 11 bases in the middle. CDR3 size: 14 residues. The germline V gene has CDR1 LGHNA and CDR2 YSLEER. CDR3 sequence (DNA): TGCGCCAGCAGCCAAGATTGGGCAGCGGCTGAAGCTTTCTTT. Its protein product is CASSQDWAAAEAFF.

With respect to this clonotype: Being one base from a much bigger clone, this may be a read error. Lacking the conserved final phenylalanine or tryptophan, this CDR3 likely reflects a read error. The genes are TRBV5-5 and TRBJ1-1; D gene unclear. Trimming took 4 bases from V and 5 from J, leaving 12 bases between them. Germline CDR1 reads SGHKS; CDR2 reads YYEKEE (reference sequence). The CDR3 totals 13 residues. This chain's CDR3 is CASSPAVETEAFL. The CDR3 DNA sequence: TGTGCCAGCAGCCCCGCAGTCGAGACTGAAGCTTTCTTG.

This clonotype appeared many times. In nucleotides, the CDR3 is TGTGCCAGCAGCCAAGTAACCAGCTATGGCTACACCTTC. Translating it yields CASSQVTSYGYTF. The rearrangement joins TRBV14 to TRBJ1-2, with D unclear. Germline assignment: CDR1 SGHDN and CDR2 FVKESK. CDR3 length: 13 residues. Trimming left V 1 base short and J 4 bases short, with 7 bases between. Full variable domain (rest looked up from reference TRBV14 and TRBJ1-2): EAGVTQFPSHSVIEKGQTVTLRCDPISGHDNLYWYRRVMGKEIKFLLHFVKESKQDESGMPNNRFLAERTGGTYSTLKVQPAELEDSGVYFCASSQVTSYGYTFGSGTRLTVV.

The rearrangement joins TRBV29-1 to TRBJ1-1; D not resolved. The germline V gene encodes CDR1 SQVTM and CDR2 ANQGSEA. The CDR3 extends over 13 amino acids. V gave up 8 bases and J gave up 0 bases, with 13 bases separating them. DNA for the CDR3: TGCAGCAGTTACAAGGGAATGAACACTGAAGCTTTCTTT. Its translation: CSSYKGMNTEAFF.

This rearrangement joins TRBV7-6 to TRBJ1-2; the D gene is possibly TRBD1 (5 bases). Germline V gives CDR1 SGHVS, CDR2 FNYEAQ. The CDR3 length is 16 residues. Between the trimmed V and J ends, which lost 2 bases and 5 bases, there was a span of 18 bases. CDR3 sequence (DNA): TGTGCCAGCAGCTTAAAGGGGAAAACAGTACGTTATGGCTACACCTTC. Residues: CASSLKGKTVRYGYTF.